The 21 T cell receptor beta chains below all came from one sample that was sequenced in a study of CD8 T cells in Susac syndrome. Reverse transcription of 0.5 to 1 ug RNA was performed with random hexamers. TCRdb processed the immunoSEQ multiplex PCR reads anew with MiXCR; each CDR3 protein has one entry. The data contain some 200,000 distinct CDR3 sequences, 90% to 95% of them seen just once; the ten biggest clones take up about 0.087%. The sequenced material came from CD4+ T cells from PBMCs. The receptors shown here come from a human donor with multiple sclerosis.

The chain employs TRBV30 and TRBJ2-7, with a tentative D call TRBD1 (6 bases). Trimming stripped 5 bases from V and 0 bases from J, with 8 bases between. The CDR3 is made up of 12 amino acids. The germline CDR1 and CDR2 sequences are GTSNPN and SVGIG (reference sequence). CDR3 nucleotides: TGTGCCTGGGGCAGGGGCTCCTACGAGCAGTACTTC. It translates to CAWGRGSYEQYF.

J is TRBJ2-6 and V is TRBV2; no definite D call. V lost 10 bases, J lost 3 bases, and 7 bases lay in between. CDR1 is SNHLY, CDR2 FYNNEI, per germline. This CDR3 is 12 amino acids long. CDR3 nucleotides: TGTGCCACCGCTGGTGGGGCCAACGTCCTGACTTTC. The encoded protein is CATAGGANVLTF.

Here the CDR3 DNA reads TGTGCCAGCAGTGACACAGGGGGCCCTTCCCATGGCTACACCTTC. Translation: CASSDTGGPSHGYTF. The chain recombines TRBV2 with TRBJ1-2; 9 positions match TRBD1. The CDR3 consists of 15 residues. Germline CDR1 is SNHLY and CDR2 is FYNNEI. The V and J ends lost 3 bases and 6 bases, in that order; junction bases with no gene match: 8.

The gene calls are TRBV12-5 and TRBJ1-1; D not certain. This CDR3 is 12 amino acids long. V was pared by 4 bases and J by 3 bases, with 6 bases between. Per germline, CDR1 LGHNT and CDR2 FRNRAP. CDR3 sequence reads: CASGSQYTEAFF. For the CDR3, the DNA is TGTGCTAGTGGTTCCCAGTACACTGAAGCTTTCTTT.

The chain is built from TRBV2 and TRBJ2-3; D is uncertain. Trimming removed 7 bases from V and 2 bases from J, with 13 bases in between. Germline CDR1 reads SNHLY; CDR2 reads FYNNEI. The CDR3 is made up of 14 amino acids. CDR3 region: CASIPFLDTDTQYF. For the CDR3, the DNA is TGTGCCAGCATCCCGTTTTTAGACACAGATACGCAGTATTTT.

The CDR3 here is CASRGGRSDLGNTQYF. DNA for the CDR3: TGCGCCAGCAGAGGCGGGAGGTCGGACTTAGGTAATACGCAGTATTTT. This chain uses TRBV5-1 with TRBJ2-3; 8 nucleotides line up with TRBD2. V was clipped by 5 bases and J by 7 bases; unmatched bases: 15. The CDR3 covers 16 residues. Germline V gene lookup returns CDR1 SGHRS and CDR2 YFSETQ.

The CDR3 sequence is CSARTPYEQYF. CDR3 nucleotide sequence: TGCAGTGCTAGAACCCCTTACGAGCAGTACTTC. J is TRBJ2-7 and V is TRBV20-1; D is unresolved. This CDR3 has 11 residues. V was pared by 2 bases and J by 4 bases, with 6 bases between. CDR1 and CDR2 from the germline V gene are DFQATT and SNEGSKA (reference sequence).

CDR3 bases: TGTGCCAGCAGCCAGGGTGGGACACACTCCGAGCAGTACTTC. Translation: CASSQGGTHSEQYF. The chain uses TRBV3-1 and TRBJ2-7; weak D call: TRBD1 (6 bases). This CDR3 spans 14 amino acids. The V gene's germline CDR1 is LGHDT and CDR2 YNNKEL (reference sequence). The V and J ends lost 3 bases and 6 bases respectively, with 15 bases between them.

The V gene is TRBV18, the J gene TRBJ1-5; D is undetermined. Germline V gene lookup returns CDR1 KGHSH and CDR2 LQKENI. CDR3 length: 14 amino acids. Trimming stripped 5 bases from V and 3 bases from J, with 11 bases between. Here the CDR3 DNA reads TGTGCCAGCTCAAGGACGGTGAACAATCAGCCCCAGCATTTT. This encodes CASSRTVNNQPQHF.

The chain links TRBV7-3 to TRBJ1-6; D gene uncertain. From germline, CDR1 is SGHTA and CDR2 FQGTGA. The CDR3 length is 12 residues. Trimming took 5 bases from V and 10 from J, leaving 9 bases between them. The CDR3 DNA reads TGTGCCAGCAGCACCGGAAACTCACCCCTCCACTTT. Translated, it gives CASSTGNSPLHF.

The V and J genes are TRBV12-3 or TRBV12-4 and TRBJ2-1; 10 bases agree with TRBD2. V was pared by 5 bases and J by 3 bases, with 4 bases of the junction left unmatched. This CDR3 is built from 15 residues. The DNA of the CDR3 is TGTGCCAGCAGTCCCGGGACTAGCGACTACAATGAGCAGTTCTTC. As protein: CASSPGTSDYNEQFF.

The rearrangement joins TRBV20-1 to TRBJ2-1, with D unclear. The germline V and J ends were trimmed by 5 bases and 4 bases, with 3 bases remaining between them. The CDR3 contains 10 residues. In germline, CDR1 is DFQATT, CDR2 SNEGSKA (reference sequence). The CDR3 reads CSAQYNEQFF. The CDR3 region has the DNA TGCAGTGCTCAGTACAATGAGCAGTTCTTC.

The chain joins TRBV29-1 to TRBJ1-3; no clear D gene. Per germline, CDR1 SQVTM and CDR2 ANQGSEA. Trimming stripped 7 bases from V and 2 bases from J, with 9 bases between. The CDR3 runs to 12 residues. The CDR3 nucleotides read TGCAGCGCCCAACGGACTGGAAACACCATATATTTT. Residues: CSAQRTGNTIYF. The complete variable domain, with remaining parts taken from reference TRBV29-1 and TRBJ1-3, reads SAVISQKPSRDICQRGTSLTIQCQVDSQVTMMFWYRQQPGQSLTLIATANQGSEATYESGFVIDKFPISRPNLTFSTLTVSNMSPEDSSIYLCSAQRTGNTIYFGEGSWLTVV.

The V gene is TRBV29-1, the J gene TRBJ1-1; D gene uncertain. Germline assignment: CDR1 SQVTM and CDR2 ANQGSEA. Trimming took 6 bases from V and 4 from J, leaving 18 bases between them. This CDR3 comprises 14 residues. CDR3 nucleotides: TGCAGCGTCCTAGGAGGGAACCGGGGCACTGAAGCTTTCTTT. Translated, it gives CSVLGGNRGTEAFF.

The chain couples TRBV9 to TRBJ1-6; possibly TRBD1 for D (5 bases). V lost 5 bases and J 10 bases, leaving 13 bases between the germline ends. Germline CDR1 SGDLS, CDR2 YYNGEE. This CDR3 is built from 13 residues. The chain's CDR3 is CASSGEGRSPLHF. The CDR3 region has the DNA TGTGCCAGCAGTGGGGAGGGACGATCACCCCTCCACTTT.

This sequence joins TRBV2 and TRBJ2-2; the D gene is possibly TRBD1 (6 bases). The CDR3 runs to 16 residues. Germline lookup yields CDR1 SNHLY and CDR2 FYNNEI. V lost 7 bases, J lost 1 base, and 16 bases lay in between. The CDR3 region has the DNA TGTGCCAGCAAAGGACGGGGACATCAGAACACCGGGGAGCTGTTTTTT. As protein: CASKGRGHQNTGELFF.

This clonotype was counted once. The chain recombines TRBV7-9 with TRBJ2-5; maybe TRBD1 (5 bases). This CDR3 is 18 amino acids long. Germline assignment: CDR1 SEHNR and CDR2 FQNEAQ (reference sequence). Trimming removed 3 bases from V and 1 base from J, with 21 bases in between. Here the CDR3 reads CASSLGPNSLTPQETQYF. In nucleotides, the CDR3 is TGTGCCAGCAGCTTGGGGCCGAATAGCCTCACCCCCCAAGAGACCCAGTACTTC.

The rearrangement joins TRBV11-2 to TRBJ2-3; unclear D gene. The V and J ends lost 0 bases and 4 bases respectively, with 5 bases between them. The CDR3 length is 13 residues. In germline, CDR1 is SGHAT, CDR2 FQNNGV. CDR3 region: CASSLDRSDTQYF. The CDR3, as DNA: TGTGCCAGCAGCTTAGATCGCTCAGATACGCAGTATTTT.

V and J are TRBV12-3 or TRBV12-4 and TRBJ1-3; no firm D call. The V and J ends lost 4 bases and 0 bases respectively, with 13 bases between them. The CDR3 spans 16 residues. CDR3 protein: CASSSRQLDSGNTIYF. CDR3 DNA sequence: TGTGCCAGCAGTTCAAGGCAGTTAGACTCTGGAAACACCATATATTTT.

The chain uses TRBV20-1 and TRBJ1-1; D not certain. The CDR3 sequence is 14 residues long. V lost 3 bases to trimming and J lost 0 bases, with 11 bases between them. The germline CDR1 and CDR2 sequences are DFQATT and SNEGSKA (reference sequence). CDR3 bases: TGCAGTGCTAGGCCGGGCGGCATGAACACTGAAGCTTTCTTT. Its protein is CSARPGGMNTEAFF.

DNA for the CDR3: TGTGCCAGCAGTCTTCACAACGAGCAGTACTTC. Its translation is CASSLHNEQYF. The V and J genes are TRBV28 and TRBJ2-7; D unresolved. Germline values: CDR1 MDHEN, CDR2 SYDVKM. With 5 bases removed from V and 5 bases from J, the gap between germline ends came to 7 bases. The CDR3 loop spans 11 amino acids.